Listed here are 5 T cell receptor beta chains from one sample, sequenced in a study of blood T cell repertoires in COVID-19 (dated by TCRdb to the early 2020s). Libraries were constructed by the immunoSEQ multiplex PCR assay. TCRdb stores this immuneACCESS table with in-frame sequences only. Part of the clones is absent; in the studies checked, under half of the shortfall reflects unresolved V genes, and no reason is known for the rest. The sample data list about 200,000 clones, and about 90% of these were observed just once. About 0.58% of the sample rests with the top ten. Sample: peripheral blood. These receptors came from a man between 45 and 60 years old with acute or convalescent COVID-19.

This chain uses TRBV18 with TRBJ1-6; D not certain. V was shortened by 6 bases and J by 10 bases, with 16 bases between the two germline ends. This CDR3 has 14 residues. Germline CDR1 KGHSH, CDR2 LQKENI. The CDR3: CASSREEGGSPLHF. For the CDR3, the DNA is TGTGCCAGCTCCCGAGAAGAGGGAGGGTCACCCCTCCACTTT.

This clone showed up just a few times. CDR3 DNA sequence: TGTGCCAGCAGGGCCGGGACAGGGGGCACTGAAGCTTTCTTT. Translation gives CASRAGTGGTEAFF. The chain couples TRBV2 to TRBJ1-1, with TRBD1 matching 11 bases. CDR1 is SNHLY and CDR2 is FYNNEI in the germline V gene. This CDR3 has 14 residues. With V trimmed by 6 bases and J by 4 bases, 4 bases remained unmatched.

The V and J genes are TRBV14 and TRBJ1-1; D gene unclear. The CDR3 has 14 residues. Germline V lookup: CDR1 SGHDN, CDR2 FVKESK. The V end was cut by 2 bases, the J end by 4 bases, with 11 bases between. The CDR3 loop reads CASSQQAVGTEAFF. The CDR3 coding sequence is TGTGCCAGCAGCCAACAGGCCGTCGGCACTGAAGCTTTCTTT.

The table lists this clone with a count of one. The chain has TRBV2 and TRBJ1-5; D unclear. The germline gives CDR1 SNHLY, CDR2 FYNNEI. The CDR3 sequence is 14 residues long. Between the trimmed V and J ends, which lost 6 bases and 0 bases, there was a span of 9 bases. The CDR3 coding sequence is TGTGCCAGCAGCCCGGGGTATAGCAATCAGCCCCAGCATTTT. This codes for CASSPGYSNQPQHF. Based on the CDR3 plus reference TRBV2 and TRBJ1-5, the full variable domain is EPEVTQTPSHQVTQMGQEVILRCVPISNHLYFYWYRQILGQKVEFLVSFYNNEISEKSEIFDDQFSVERPDGSNFTLKIRSTKLEDSAMYFCASSPGYSNQPQHFGDGTRLSIL.

CDR3 coding DNA: TGTGCCAGCTCACACAATACAGGGGCAAACGTCGAAGAGACCCAGTACTTC. This encodes CASSHNTGANVEETQYF. The chain is built from TRBV18 and TRBJ2-5; the match to TRBD1 covers 7 bases. The CDR3 spans 17 residues. The V and J ends lost 4 bases and 3 bases, in that order; junction bases with no gene match: 14. CDR1 KGHSH and CDR2 LQKENI come from the germline V gene.